Listed below are T cell receptor beta chains from one sample, sequenced in a study of T cell changes during pregnancy in multiple sclerosis. The protocol was immunoSEQ multiplex PCR, while the TCRdb copy is restricted to in-frame clones and leaves out a portion. The sample has some 74,000 clones, roughly 89% seen once. The sequences come from peripheral blood, collected after pregnancy. The receptors derive from a female donor in good health, enrolled as a control in a pregnancy study. CDR3s include the opening cysteine and the closing phenylalanine or tryptophan. A D gene is named only where the DNA matches it firmly.

TRBD2,TRBV7-3,TRBJ2-1,CASKGLAGGPGEQFF,TGTGCCAGCAAGGGACTAGCGGGAGGGCCTGGTGAGCAGTTCTTC
TRBD1,TRBV2,TRBJ1-2,CASIDLGTANYGYTF,TGTGCCAGCATAGATCTAGGGACAGCTAACTATGGCTACACCTTC
TRBD2,TRBV18,TRBJ2-1,CASSPMKLAEGNEQFF,TGTGCCAGCTCACCGATGAAACTAGCGGAGGGCAATGAGCAGTTCTTC
TRBD2,TRBV4-2,TRBJ2-2,CASSQEVIKTSGRARTGELFF,TGTGCCAGCAGCCAAGAGGTAATCAAGACTAGCGGGAGGGCCAGGACCGGGGAGCTGTTTTTT
TRBD1,TRBV5-1,TRBJ2-3,CASSGQGLDTQYF,TGCGCCAGCTCTGGACAGGGCTTAGATACGCAGTATTTT
TRBD1,TRBV7-6,TRBJ1-2,CASSLNGQGSNGYTF,TGTGCCAGCAGCTTAAACGGACAGGGGAGCAATGGCTACACCTTC
TRBD1,TRBV15,TRBJ2-2,CATSRGRGPAGTGELFF,TGTGCCACCAGCAGAGGAAGGGGGCCTGCGGGCACCGGGGAGCTGTTTTTT
-,TRBV6-5,TRBJ1-1,CACNPGPGAEAFF,TGTGCCTGCAACCCGGGACCAGGGGCTGAAGCTTTCTTT
TRBD2,TRBV7-7,TRBJ2-5,CASSLLAGAQETQYF,TGTGCCAGCAGCTTACTAGCGGGGGCTCAAGAGACCCAGTACTTC
TRBD1,TRBV28,TRBJ1-5,CASSLRGTVNQPQHF,TGTGCCAGCAGTTTAAGGGGGACAGTCAATCAGCCCCAGCATTTT
TRBD1,TRBV27,TRBJ1-2,CASSLSGAGGRYTF,TGTGCCAGCAGTTTATCGGGCGCAGGGGGGCGCTACACCTTC